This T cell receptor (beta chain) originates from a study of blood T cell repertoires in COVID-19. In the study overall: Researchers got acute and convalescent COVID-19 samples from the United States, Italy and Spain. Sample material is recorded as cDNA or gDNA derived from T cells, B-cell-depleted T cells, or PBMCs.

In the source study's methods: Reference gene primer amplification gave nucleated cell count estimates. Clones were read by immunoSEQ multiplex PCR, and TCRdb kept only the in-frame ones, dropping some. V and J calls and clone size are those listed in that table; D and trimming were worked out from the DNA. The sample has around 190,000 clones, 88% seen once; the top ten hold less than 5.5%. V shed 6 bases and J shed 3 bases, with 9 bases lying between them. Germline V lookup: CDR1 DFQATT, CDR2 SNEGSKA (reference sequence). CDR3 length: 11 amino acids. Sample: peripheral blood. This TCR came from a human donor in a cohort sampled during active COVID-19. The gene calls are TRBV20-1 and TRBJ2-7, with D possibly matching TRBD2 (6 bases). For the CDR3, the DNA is TGCAGTGCGTTGACTAGCTACGAGCAGTACTTC. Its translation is CSALTSYEQYF.